This is a list of T cell receptor beta chains from one sample in a study of technical replicates of blood from several donors. The repertoire was sequenced with immunoSEQ multiplex PCR; TCRdb's copy has only in-frame clones and lacks some. The sample lists approximately 44,000 clones; 96% were seen once. Sequenced sample: T cells isolated from PBMCs. The origin of the receptors is a human donor in good health. Both conserved end residues are part of each CDR3. A D gene is named only where the DNA matches it firmly.

J | V | length | D | CDR3
TRBJ2-2 | TRBV5-1 | 17 | TRBD2 | CASSYGLAGDYTGELFF
TRBJ2-5 | TRBV19 | 15 | NA | CASSLWGRRSGTQYF
TRBJ1-4 | TRBV13 | 16 | NA | CASSLALQGPYEKLFF
TRBJ1-3 | TRBV6-6 | 16 | NA | CASSLLGSFSGNTIYF
TRBJ2-7 | TRBV23-1 | 15 | TRBD1 | CASSQKLQGTHEQYF
TRBJ1-2 | TRBV19 | 12 | NA | CASSILGNGYTF
TRBJ2-1 | TRBV7-2 | 15 | TRBD1 | CASAWTGYTDNEQFF
TRBJ2-6 | TRBV4-1 | 14 | TRBD1 | CAYYGQGEANVLTF
TRBJ2-7 | TRBV7-7 | 15 | NA | CASSLGTGVYYEQYF
TRBJ2-7 | TRBV6-5 | 13 | NA | CASRLGTLGEQYF
TRBJ2-7 | TRBV28 | 13 | TRBD1 | CASRGQGQYEQYF
TRBJ1-1 | TRBV6-5 | 14 | NA | CASKGVELNTEAFF
TRBJ2-7 | TRBV2 | 14 | TRBD2 | CASSLAGVGYEQYF
TRBJ2-7 | TRBV27 | 14 | NA | CASSLTGGSYEQYF
TRBJ2-1 | TRBV7-9 | 14 | NA | CASSPSALYNEQFF
TRBJ1-5 | TRBV19 | 15 | NA | CASSTAEASNQPQHF
TRBJ1-5 | TRBV2 | 14 | NA | CASRETGHNQPQHF
TRBJ2-5 | TRBV29-1 | 11 | NA | CSVVVTETQYF
TRBJ1-5 | TRBV12-5 | 14 | NA | CASGTGTTNQPQHF
TRBJ1-1 | TRBV6-5 | 13 | NA | CASSYGGNTEAFF
TRBJ2-1 | TRBV19 | 15 | TRBD2 | CASSLGLAGNNEQFF
TRBJ1-4 | TRBV7-9 | 14 | TRBD1 | CASSPDRAGEKLFF